A selection of T cell receptor beta chains follows, all from one sample in a study of cytomegalovirus exposure and HLA in healthy donors. Only in-frame clones appear in the TCRdb table, and some are missing; sequencing was by immunoSEQ multiplex PCR. The repertoire has about 140,000 clones, 77% of them found once; the top ten carry 2% to 2.5%. The sequenced material came from PBMCs. The source of these receptors is a man under 40 in good health and CMV-seronegative. CDR3s include the opening cysteine and the closing phenylalanine or tryptophan. The D gene is left open where the match is weak. Clone sizes are given selectively: once, few, many, or a class where the clone is expanded.

j_call,clone_size,d_call,v_call,cdr3_nt,cdr3_aa
TRBJ2-5,.,.,TRBV6-5,TGTGCCAGCAGCTGGGACTTCCAAGAGACCCAGTACTTC,CASSWDFQETQYF
TRBJ1-3,.,.,TRBV18,TGTGCCAGCTCACCTGTGCAACACTCTGGAAACACCATATATTTT,CASSPVQHSGNTIYF
TRBJ2-1,.,TRBD2,TRBV14,TGTGCCAGCAGCCAATCGAGCGGGAACAATGAGCAGTTCTTC,CASSQSSGNNEQFF
TRBJ2-1,.,TRBD2,TRBV5-4,TGTGCCAGCAGCTCCACAGCGGGAGACAATGAGCAGTTCTTC,CASSSTAGDNEQFF
TRBJ2-5,.,.,TRBV27,TGTGCCAGCAGTTTAACGGTCCGCGATGCGGAGACCCAGTACTTC,CASSLTVRDAETQYF
TRBJ2-1,.,TRBD2,TRBV4-1,TGCGCCAGCAGCCAACCGGGACTAGCGGGAGGGAATGAGCAGTTCTTC,CASSQPGLAGGNEQFF
TRBJ2-3,.,TRBD2,TRBV6-1,TGTGCCAGCAGCGAATCGGCGGGAGTGGGGGGAGATACGCAGTATTTT,CASSESAGVGGDTQYF
TRBJ2-5,.,TRBD1,TRBV5-5,TGTGCCAGCAGCGTGGGACAGCCCAAAGAGACCCAGTACTTC,CASSVGQPKETQYF
TRBJ2-1,once,.,TRBV6-7,TGTGACAGCAGTTACCCACGTTGGAATGGGCTAGCCGACTACAATGAGCAGTTCTTC,CDSSYPRWNGLADYNEQFF
TRBJ1-4,.,TRBD1,TRBV28,TGTGCCAGCAGGCAACAGGGGGTGCTTGAAAAACTGTTTTTT,CASRQQGVLEKLFF
TRBJ2-7,.,TRBD1,TRBV10-1,TGCGCCAGCAGTGAGGGACAGGGGATCGAGCAGTACTTC,CASSEGQGIEQYF
TRBJ2-1,.,.,TRBV18,TGTGCCAGCTCACCAATAGATGAGCAGTTCTTC,CASSPIDEQFF
TRBJ1-1,.,.,TRBV29-1,TGCAGCGTTGTCAGGCTAAACACTGAAGCTTTCTTT,CSVVRLNTEAFF
TRBJ2-3,.,.,TRBV10-3,TGTGCCATCAGCGCCACCGGCCGGGAGGATACGCAGTATTTT,CAISATGREDTQYF
TRBJ2-3,.,.,TRBV12-5,TGTGCTAGTGGTTTGCCCCTCGGGGCAGATACGCAGTATTTT,CASGLPLGADTQYF
TRBJ2-5,once,.,TRBV20-1,TGCAGTGCTGCGAACCAAGAGACCCAGTACTTC,CSAANQETQYF
TRBJ2-3,.,.,TRBV9,TGTGCCAGCAGCGTTTCAGGTCAAGCTAGCACAGATACGCAGTATTTT,CASSVSGQASTDTQYF
TRBJ1-5,.,.,TRBV2,TGTGCCAGCAGTGCAGAGGCTGATATTAGGTGGCGGGATTTT,CASSAEADIRWRDF
TRBJ2-5,few,.,TRBV30,TGTGCCTGGAGTGTACGGGTAAGGGAGACCCAGTACTTC,CAWSVRVRETQYF
TRBJ2-7,.,TRBD1,TRBV18,TGTGCCAGCTCACCCGTAGACAGGGGATACGAGCAGTACTTC,CASSPVDRGYEQYF
TRBJ1-2,once,.,TRBV21-1,TGTGCCAGCAGCTTCCGACAGGGTCGGGGTGGCTACACCTTC,CASSFRQGRGGYTF
TRBJ2-1,.,.,TRBV6-1,TGTGCCAGCAGTGAAGGGGTCCTAGACCCCTACAATGAGCAGTTCTTC,CASSEGVLDPYNEQFF